This is a list of T cell receptor beta chains from one sample in a study of type 1 regulatory T cells. TCRdb analysed the reads with MiXCR anew, one entry per CDR3 protein. The data hold roughly 71,000 distinct CDR3 sequences, with around 68% observed a single time. Their recognized antigens are unknown. Sequenced: cultured T cells, either the whole culture or a sorted T cell fraction (not recorded which). These receptors were taken from a human donor in good health. CDR3s include the opening cysteine and the closing phenylalanine or tryptophan. A D gene is named only where the DNA matches it firmly. Size is stated for part of the rows, as once, few or many counts, or as a class when the clone is expanded.

>TRBV20-1|TRBJ2-5|TRBD1|few
CSATTIKDRGETQYF
TGCAGTGCTACCACAATAAAAGACAGGGGGGAGACCCAGTACTTC
>TRBV5-1|TRBJ2-1|.|few
CASSSQGNEQFF
TGCGCCAGCAGCTCACAGGGTAATGAGCAGTTCTTC
>TRBV2|TRBJ2-1|TRBD1|.
CASSYNRGPQNEQFF
TGTGCCAGCAGCTACAACAGGGGGCCCCAGAATGAGCAGTTCTTC
>TRBV28|TRBJ2-6|.|.
CASSLRGANVLTF
TGTGCCAGCAGCCTTCGAGGGGCCAACGTCCTGACTTTC
>TRBV30|TRBJ2-7|.|.
CAWRQGLPRDEQYF
TGTGCTTGGAGGCAGGGACTCCCTCGGGACGAGCAGTACTTC
>TRBV12-3/TRBV12-4|TRBJ1-4|.|once
CASSLNSVINEILFF
TGTGCCAGCAGTTTGAATTCGGTGATTAATGAAATACTGTTTTTT
>TRBV6-2/TRBV6-3|TRBJ2-1|TRBD2|many
CASSPTRTRQFF
TGTGCCAGCAGTCCTACACGGACTAGGCAGTTCTTC
>TRBV28|TRBJ2-3|.|once
CASSFVAGGTDTQYF
TGTGCCAGCAGTTTTGTAGCTGGGGGTACAGATACGCAGTATTTT
>TRBV7-3|TRBJ2-5|TRBD1|few
CASSLGTALGTQYF
TGTGCCAGCAGCCTAGGGACAGCACTGGGGACCCAGTACTTC
>TRBV6-5|TRBJ2-1|.|few
CASRGLPAPYNEQFF
TGTGCCAGCAGAGGACTCCCGGCACCTTACAATGAGCAGTTCTTC
>TRBV2|TRBJ2-5|.|.
CASSDQETQYF
TGTGCCAGCAGTGACCAAGAGACCCAGTACTTC
>TRBV7-2|TRBJ1-2|.|.
CASSLGMGAIGSYTF
TGTGCCAGCAGCTTAGGCATGGGGGCCATTGGGTCCTACACCTTC
>TRBV12-3/TRBV12-4|TRBJ2-1|TRBD1|.
CASTKTGNEQFF
TGTGCCAGCACTAAGACAGGGAATGAGCAGTTCTTC
>TRBV5-4|TRBJ2-4|.|.
CASSSTKNIQYF
TGTGCCAGCAGCTCTACCAAAAACATTCAGTACTTC
>TRBV6-2/TRBV6-3|TRBJ1-5|.|.
CASSRSGSNQPQHF
TGTGCCAGCAGTCGGTCAGGGTCAAATCAGCCCCAGCATTTT
>TRBV10-3|TRBJ1-3|TRBD1|.
CASGQGATGNTIYF
TGTGCCAGCGGACAGGGGGCAACTGGAAACACCATATATTTT
>TRBV5-1|TRBJ1-1|TRBD1|.
CASSLISGTVVTEAFF
TGCGCCAGCAGCTTAATCTCCGGGACAGTAGTCACTGAAGCTTTCTTT
>TRBV2|TRBJ2-2|.|.
CASSGLGYTGELFF
TGTGCCAGCAGTGGACTAGGGTACACCGGGGAGCTGTTTTTT
>TRBV4-2|TRBJ2-2|TRBD1|.
CASSQLTGGFGDGELFF
TGTGCCAGCAGCCAATTAACAGGGGGCTTTGGGGACGGGGAGCTGTTTTTT
>TRBV20-1|TRBJ2-2|.|.
CSARSAGTITGELFF
TGCAGTGCTCGGTCCGCGGGAACGATCACCGGGGAGCTGTTTTTT
>TRBV10-3|TRBJ2-7|TRBD2|medium-sized
CAISESRLAGAEQYF
TGTGCCATCAGTGAGTCACGGCTAGCGGGAGCCGAGCAGTACTTC
>TRBV4-1|TRBJ1-5|TRBD1|once
CASSQDADRGRQPQHF
TGCGCCAGCAGCCAAGATGCCGACAGGGGAAGGCAGCCCCAGCATTTT
>TRBV12-3/TRBV12-4|TRBJ1-2|.|few
CASSPIMKRTGGAGGYTF
TGTGCCAGCAGTCCCATAATGAAGAGAACCGGGGGGGCGGGTGGCTACACCTTC
>TRBV7-7|TRBJ2-3|.|.
CASSLEAGTDTQYF
TGTGCCAGCAGCTTAGAAGCGGGCACAGATACGCAGTATTTT
>TRBV7-2|TRBJ1-3|TRBD1|.
CASGDRGSGNTIYF
TGTGCCAGCGGGGACAGGGGCTCTGGAAACACCATATATTTT
>TRBV11-2|TRBJ2-1|.|once
CASSSPPGIEQFF
TGTGCCAGCAGCTCCCCCCCAGGGATTGAGCAGTTCTTC
>TRBV5-1|TRBJ2-1|TRBD1|.
CASGGTGAYNEQFF
TGCGCCAGCGGCGGGACAGGGGCCTACAATGAGCAGTTCTTC
>TRBV6-6|TRBJ1-1|.|few
CASRSRTVMNTEAFF
TGTGCCAGCAGATCCAGGACAGTCATGAACACTGAAGCTTTCTTT
>TRBV5-1|TRBJ1-1|.|few
CASSVEPRTEAFF
TGCGCCAGCAGCGTGGAACCGAGAACTGAAGCTTTCTTT
>TRBV7-9|TRBJ2-4|.|.
CASSIVPAKNIQYF
TGTGCCAGCAGTATAGTCCCGGCCAAAAACATTCAGTACTTC
>TRBV2|TRBJ1-5|.|.
CASSEGINQPQHF
TGTGCCAGCAGTGAAGGCATCAATCAGCCCCAGCATTTT
>TRBV5-4|TRBJ2-2|TRBD1|.
CASSFPMGQVNTGELFF
TGTGCCAGCAGCTTCCCCATGGGACAGGTGAACACCGGGGAGCTGTTTTTT
>TRBV19|TRBJ1-2|.|.
CASSTRQEPRNYGYTF
TGTGCCAGTTCTACCCGACAGGAACCACGTAACTATGGCTACACCTTC